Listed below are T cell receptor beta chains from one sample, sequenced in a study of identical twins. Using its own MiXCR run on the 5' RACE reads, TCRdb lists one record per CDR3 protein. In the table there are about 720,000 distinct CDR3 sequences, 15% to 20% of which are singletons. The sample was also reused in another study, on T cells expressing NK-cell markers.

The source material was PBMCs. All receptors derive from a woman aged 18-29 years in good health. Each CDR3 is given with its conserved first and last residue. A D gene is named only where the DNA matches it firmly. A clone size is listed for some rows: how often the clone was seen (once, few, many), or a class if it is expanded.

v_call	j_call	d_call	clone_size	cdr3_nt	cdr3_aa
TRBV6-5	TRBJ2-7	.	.	TGTGCCAGCAGTTACTACCGTGGGGTCTCTCTCGAGCAGTACTTC	CASSYYRGVSLEQYF
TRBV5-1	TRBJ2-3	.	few	TGCGCCAGCAGCTTGGAAACTAGCAGGGGGGATACGCAGTATTTT	CASSLETSRGDTQYF
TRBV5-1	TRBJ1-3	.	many	TGCGCCAGCAGCTTGCAGGGGAACTCTGGAAACACCATATATTTT	CASSLQGNSGNTIYF
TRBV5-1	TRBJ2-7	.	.	TGCGCCAGCAGGGGTTATATCCACGAGCAGTACTTC	CASRGYIHEQYF
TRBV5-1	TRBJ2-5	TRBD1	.	TGCGCCAGCAGCCCAGGGACAGTCAACCAAGAGACCCAGTACTTC	CASSPGTVNQETQYF
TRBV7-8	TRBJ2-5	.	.	TGTGCCAGCAGCCGGATAACGGACAGAAAAGAGACCCAGTACTTC	CASSRITDRKETQYF
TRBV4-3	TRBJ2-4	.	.	TGCGCCAGCAGCCAAGGAAGTTTAGCCAAAAACATTCAGTACTTC	CASSQGSLAKNIQYF
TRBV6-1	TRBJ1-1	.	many	TGTGCCAGCAGCCCTACAGGGAAGGGCACTGAAGCTTTCTTT	CASSPTGKGTEAFF
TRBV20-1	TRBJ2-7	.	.	TGCAGTGCTCAACGACAATACGAGCAGTACTTC	CSAQRQYEQYF
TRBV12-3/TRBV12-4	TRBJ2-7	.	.	TGTGCCAGCAGTTTAAGGGGGGACCTCACTCATCCCGAGCAGTACTTC	CASSLRGDLTHPEQYF
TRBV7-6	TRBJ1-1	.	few	TGTGCCAGCAGCTTAGAACAGGGCTCTGAAGCTTTCTTT	CASSLEQGSEAFF
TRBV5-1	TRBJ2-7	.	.	TGCGCCAGCAGCTTCCCTCTGACCCTCCCCGGCTCCTACGAGCAGTACTTC	CASSFPLTLPGSYEQYF
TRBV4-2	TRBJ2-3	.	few	TGTGCCAGCAGCCAAGATCCAGGGGGGCCTACGGGTACGCAGTATTTT	CASSQDPGGPTGTQYF
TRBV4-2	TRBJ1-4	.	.	TGTGCCAGCAGCCAAGGAACCCAGGGAGGGGAAAAACTGTTTTTT	CASSQGTQGGEKLFF
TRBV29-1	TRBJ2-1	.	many	TGCAGCGCTTATGCTGGTAGGATTGAGCAGTTCTTC	CSAYAGRIEQFF
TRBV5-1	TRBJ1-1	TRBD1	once	TGCGCCAGCAGCTTGGGGGACAGGGAAGAAGCTTTCTTT	CASSLGDREEAFF
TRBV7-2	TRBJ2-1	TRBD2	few	TGTGCCAGCAGCCCCTGGCGGGGGGCCTACAATGAGCAGTTCTTC	CASSPWRGAYNEQFF
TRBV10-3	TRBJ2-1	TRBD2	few	TGTGCCATTCAGCGGGAGGCCACCCGTAACAACAATGAGCAGTTCTTC	CAIQREATRNNNEQFF
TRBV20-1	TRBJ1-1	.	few	TGCAGTGGACAGGAAGGGGGAAGAGGCACTGAAGCTTTCTTT	CSGQEGGRGTEAFF
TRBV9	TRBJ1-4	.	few	TGTGCCAGCAGCGGACTTCGGGAAAGAGGGAGTGAAAAACTGTTTTTT	CASSGLRERGSEKLFF
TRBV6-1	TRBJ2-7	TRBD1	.	TGTGCCAGCCGGGGACAGCCCTCCTACGAGCAGTACTTC	CASRGQPSYEQYF
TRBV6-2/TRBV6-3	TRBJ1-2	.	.	TGTGCCAGCAGTTACCCGATCGGTCGAATCTATGGCTACACCTTC	CASSYPIGRIYGYTF
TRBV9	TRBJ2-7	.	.	TGTGCCAGCAGCGCCCTCGACAGTTCCTACGAGCAGTACTTC	CASSALDSSYEQYF
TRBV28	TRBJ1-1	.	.	TGTGCCAGCAGTTTATCGGCGGCCCAGAACACTGAAGCTTTCTTT	CASSLSAAQNTEAFF
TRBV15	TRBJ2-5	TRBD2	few	TGTGCCACCAGCAGGAAGGGACTAGTTATCGGGACCCAGTACTTC	CATSRKGLVIGTQYF